The 28 T cell receptor beta chains below were found in one sample sequenced in a study of T cell responses to AZD1222 COVID-19 vaccine. TCRdb keeps only in-frame clones here, not all; method: immunoSEQ multiplex PCR. The top ten hold 7% of the sample, which has tens of thousands of clones, roughly nine tenths seen once. The sample consisted of peripheral blood, taken on day 0 of AZD1222 vaccination. These receptors were taken from an adult in good health.

This clone was picked up one time. The rearrangement links TRBV5-1 to TRBJ2-3, with TRBD2 matching 10 bases. Trimming took 7 bases from V and 4 from J; bases not matched to a gene: 6. The length of the CDR3 is 14 residues. CDR1 and CDR2 (germline): SGHRS, YFSETQ. CDR3 amino acids: CASSSGGVPDTQYF. CDR3 DNA sequence: TGCGCCAGCTCCAGCGGGGGGGTCCCAGATACGCAGTATTTT. Full variable domain (outside the CDR3, taken from reference TRBV5-1 and TRBJ2-3): KAGVTQTPRYLIKTRGQQVTLSCSPISGHRSVSWYQQTPGQGLQFLFEYFSETQRNKGNFPGRFSGRQFSNSRSEMNVSTLELGDSALYLCASSSGGVPDTQYFGPGTRLTVL.

This rearrangement joins TRBV3-1 (or the pseudogene TRBV3-2) to TRBJ1-3; D may be TRBD1 (6 bases). Trimming pared 4 bases from V and 4 bases from J, leaving 17 bases between. There are 16 residues in the CDR3. Per the germline V gene, CDR1 is LGHDT and CDR2 is YNNKEL (reference sequence). The CDR3 coding sequence is TGTGCCAGCAGCCGAGGGACATCTAGAGCCGGAAACACCATATATTTT. It translates to CASSRGTSRAGNTIYF.

The V and J genes are TRBV7-7 and TRBJ2-6; D unresolved. The germline V gene encodes CDR1 SSHAT and CDR2 FNYEAQ (reference sequence). This CDR3 is built from 17 residues. V was clipped by 5 bases and J by 5 bases, with 19 bases between them. The CDR3 loop is CASSSITPQSRANVLTF. In DNA, the CDR3 is TGTGCCAGCAGCAGTATAACGCCACAAAGTCGGGCCAACGTCCTGACTTTC.

The V and J genes are TRBV7-2 and TRBJ2-7; 11 bases match TRBD2. V lost 6 bases, J lost 0 bases, and 4 bases stayed unmatched. The CDR3 contains 15 residues. Per the germline V gene, CDR1 is SGHTA and CDR2 is FQGNSA. As DNA, the CDR3 is TGTGCCAGCAGTCGGACTAGCGGGTACTCCTACGAGCAGTACTTC. Translated, it gives CASSRTSGYSYEQYF.

J is TRBJ1-3 and V is TRBV5-1; tentatively, D is TRBD1 (5 bases). The CDR3 sequence is 15 residues long. Germline CDR1 SGHRS, CDR2 YFSETQ. Deletions cut 0 bases from V and 2 bases from J, with 9 bases between. The CDR3 loop is CASSLVGAPGNTIYF. DNA of the CDR3: TGCGCCAGCAGCTTGGTAGGGGCGCCTGGAAACACCATATATTTT.

This chain links TRBV6-5 with TRBJ2-1; 16 bases are a match to TRBD2. V shed 6 bases, J shed 9 bases, and the junction held 5 bases outside the gene matches. CDR1 and CDR2 from the germline V gene are MNHEY and SVGAGI. The CDR3 consists of 15 residues. The CDR3 protein is CASSAGTSGRGEQFF. Here the CDR3 DNA reads TGTGCCAGCAGCGCCGGGACTAGCGGGAGGGGTGAGCAGTTCTTC.

The chain joins TRBV19 to TRBJ1-6; 7 bases match TRBD1. The CDR3 extends over 14 amino acids. V shed 6 bases, J shed 9 bases, and the junction held 8 bases outside the gene matches. Germline assignment: CDR1 LNHDA and CDR2 SQIVND (reference sequence). The CDR3 spells CASRARQGSSPLHF. The CDR3 DNA reads as TGTGCCAGTAGGGCCCGACAGGGCTCTTCACCCCTCCACTTT.

This sequence joins TRBV5-1 and TRBJ2-2; D unclear. This CDR3 spans 15 amino acids. V was trimmed by 7 bases and J by 5 bases, leaving 18 bases between them. The germline V gene has CDR1 SGHRS and CDR2 YFSETQ. The CDR3 sequence: CASWVIEDGTGELFF. Here the CDR3 DNA reads TGCGCCAGCTGGGTTATAGAAGATGGGACCGGGGAGCTGTTTTTT.

The J gene is TRBJ1-2, the V gene TRBV2; D perhaps matches TRBD1 (6 bases). CDR1 is SNHLY and CDR2 is FYNNEI in the germline V gene. The germline V and J ends were trimmed by 6 bases and 0 bases, with 11 bases remaining between them. This CDR3 spans 14 amino acids. CDR3 nucleotides: TGTGCCAGCAGGTCGGACAGCGCTAACTATGGCTACACCTTC. Translated, it gives CASRSDSANYGYTF.

The rearrangement uses TRBV19 and TRBJ2-7; 8 nucleotides match TRBD2. The CDR3 is 14 amino acids. The V and J ends lost 6 bases and 2 bases, in that order; junction bases with no gene match: 6. Per germline, CDR1 LNHDA and CDR2 SQIVND (reference sequence). CDR3 region: CASRPAGATYEQYF. CDR3 bases: TGTGCCAGTAGACCAGCGGGAGCGACCTACGAGCAGTACTTC.

The CDR3 DNA sequence: TGCGCCAGCAGCCAAGAAGAAAGGGGCCAGACCCAGTACTTC. This encodes CASSQEERGQTQYF. This sequence joins TRBV4-1 and TRBJ2-5, with D possibly being TRBD1 (5 bases). V dropped 0 bases and J dropped 6 bases, with 11 bases sitting between them. The CDR3 sequence is 14 residues long. The V gene's germline CDR1 is MGHRA and CDR2 YSYEKL.

The chain is built from TRBV3-1 (or the pseudogene TRBV3-2) and TRBJ1-2, with a possible D match to TRBD1 (5 bases). CDR3 length: 15 amino acids. Between the trimmed V and J ends, which lost 1 base and 6 bases, there was a span of 15 bases. Germline CDR1 reads LGHDT; CDR2 reads YNNKEL (reference sequence). For the CDR3, the DNA is TGTGCCAGCAGCCAAGGTCTCATGGGGGTGGATGGCTACACCTTC. Its translation is CASSQGLMGVDGYTF.

The J gene is TRBJ2-3, the V gene TRBV3-1 (or the pseudogene TRBV3-2); 7 bases are a match to TRBD2. The CDR3 has 20 amino acids. V was pared by 3 bases and J by 2 bases, with 20 bases of the junction left unmatched. In germline, CDR1 is LGHDT, CDR2 YNNKEL (reference sequence). In DNA, the CDR3 is TGTGCCAGCAGCCAGGAATTCCCGAATTGGTTGAGCGGGAACACAGATACGCAGTATTTT. This encodes CASSQEFPNWLSGNTDTQYF.

The rearrangement uses TRBV7-9 and TRBJ2-3; possible D gene TRBD1, 5 bases. This CDR3 spans 15 amino acids. Germline CDR1 reads SEHNR; CDR2 reads FQNEAQ (reference sequence). Trimming shortened V by 5 bases and J by 5 bases, and 17 bases separated the two germline ends. This CDR3 reads CASSPGRGVGDTQYF. Written as DNA, the CDR3 is TGTGCCAGCAGCCCGGGTAGGGGTGTCGGAGATACGCAGTATTTT. Full variable domain (remainder filled in from reference TRBV7-9 and TRBJ2-3): DTGVSQNPRHKITKRGQNVTFRCDPISEHNRLYWYRQTLGQGPEFLTYFQNEAQLEKSRLLSDRFSAERPKGSFSTLEIQRTEQGDSAMYLCASSPGRGVGDTQYFGPGTRLTVL.

The V call is TRBV6-1, the J call TRBJ2-2; 7 positions match TRBD1. The CDR3 sequence is 16 residues long. Germline loops: CDR1 MNHNS, CDR2 SASEGT. With 0 bases clipped from V and 6 bases from J, the junction kept 7 bases outside the gene matches. The CDR3 sequence: CASSEARGPTSGELFF. The CDR3 bases are TGTGCCAGCAGTGAAGCGAGGGGGCCAACATCCGGGGAGCTGTTTTTT.

The V call is TRBV6-5, the J call TRBJ1-1; 10 bases are a match to TRBD1. This CDR3 is built from 14 residues. Looked up from germline, CDR1 is MNHEY and CDR2 is SVGAGI. The V segment lost 8 bases and the J segment 11 bases; nucleotides outside the gene matches: 14. In nucleotides, the CDR3 is TGTGCCAGCCTCGAACCCCGACAGGGGGCAAAGGCTTTCTTT. It codes for CASLEPRQGAKAFF.

The V and J genes are TRBV24-1 and TRBJ1-1; D not certain. Germline CDR1 and CDR2: KGHDR and SFDVKD. V lost 4 bases and J 0 bases, leaving 5 bases between the germline ends. CDR3 size: 13 residues. This CDR3 is CATSDHMNTEAFF. The CDR3 coding sequence is TGTGCCACCAGTGACCACATGAACACTGAAGCTTTCTTT.

The V and J genes are TRBV6-5 and TRBJ2-7, with D possibly matching TRBD2 (5 bases). The V gene lost 8 bases and the J gene lost 3 bases, with 11 bases spanning the gap. Germline values: CDR1 MNHEY, CDR2 SVGAGI. The CDR3 is 12 residues long. CDR3 nucleotide sequence: TGTGCCAGCCGAGGGCCTCTCTACGAGCAGTACTTC. It codes for CASRGPLYEQYF.

The chain combines TRBV4-1 with TRBJ2-4; D is possibly TRBD1 or TRBD2 (5 bases each). CDR3 size: 17 residues. Germline V gene sequence: CDR1 MGHRA, CDR2 YSYEKL. The ends were cut back, 0 bases at V and 1 base at J, with 13 bases in the middle. CDR3 coding DNA: TGCGCCAGCAGCCAAGAGAGGCCAGGGAGCGCCAAAAACATTCAGTACTTC. Its protein product is CASSQERPGSAKNIQYF.

This chain links TRBV5-1 with TRBJ2-6; unclear D gene. Trimming took 4 bases from V and 1 from J, leaving 12 bases between them. CDR1 and CDR2 (germline): SGHRS, YFSETQ. The CDR3 is 16 amino acids. The CDR3 spells CASSPDGVSGANVLTF. Here the CDR3 DNA reads TGCGCCAGCAGCCCGGACGGAGTATCTGGGGCCAACGTCCTGACTTTC.

This clone was seen a handful of times. CDR3 in amino acids: CASSSPRGNTYEQYF. The CDR3 DNA reads TGTGCCAGCAGCTCTCCCCGGGGGAATACCTACGAGCAGTACTTC. The gene calls are TRBV7-9 and TRBJ2-7; tentatively, D is TRBD2 (6 bases). Germline V gene data show CDR1 as SEHNR and CDR2 as FQNEAQ (reference sequence). Trimming cost V 4 bases and J 2 bases, with 15 bases left between them. The CDR3 is 15 residues long.

The V gene is TRBV25-1, the J gene TRBJ2-4, with 11 bases lining up with TRBD1. The ends lost 6 bases at V and 3 bases at J; junction bases unmatched: 4. The CDR3 runs 15 residues. CDR1 and CDR2 from the germline V gene are MGHDK and SYGVNS. The CDR3 DNA reads TGTGCCAGCAGGGGGACAGGGGGTGGCAAAAACATTCAGTACTTC. This sequence encodes CASRGTGGGKNIQYF.

This chain connects TRBV5-4 to TRBJ1-2, with D maybe TRBD1 (5 bases). V dropped 4 bases and J dropped 9 bases, with 22 bases sitting between them. The CDR3 is made up of 15 amino acids. CDR1 SGHNT and CDR2 YYREEE come from the germline V gene (reference sequence). The CDR3 loop is CASSPWWDLTGSYTF. The CDR3 region has the DNA TGTGCCAGCAGCCCTTGGTGGGACCTCACCGGGAGCTACACCTTC.

This chain connects TRBV4-1 to TRBJ2-1, with TRBD2 matching over 10 bases. The J segment lost 7 bases and the V segment lost 3 bases, leaving 0 bases of the junction unmatched. This CDR3 has 13 residues. Germline CDR1 reads MGHRA; CDR2 reads YSYEKL. This chain's CDR3 is CASSQGLANEQFF. The CDR3 DNA sequence: TGCGCCAGCAGCCAGGGACTAGCGAATGAGCAGTTCTTC.

The chain joins TRBV5-4 to TRBJ2-2; D is perhaps TRBD2 (5 bases). Germline CDR1 and CDR2: SGHNT and YYREEE (reference sequence). The CDR3 has 15 residues. Trimming took 3 bases from V and 0 from J, leaving 9 bases between them. In nucleotides, the CDR3 is TGTGCCAGCAGCTCCGGGATTTCGAACACCGGGGAGCTGTTTTTT. It codes for CASSSGISNTGELFF.

The chain is built from TRBV9 and TRBJ1-5, with no clear D. CDR3 length: 14 amino acids. Germline V gives CDR1 SGDLS, CDR2 YYNGEE. V lost 4 bases and J 3 bases, leaving 11 bases between the germline ends. CDR3 nucleotides: TGTGCCAGCAGCCCGGGAATTTTCAATCAGCCCCAGCATTTT. This encodes CASSPGIFNQPQHF.

The J gene is TRBJ2-7, the V gene TRBV4-1; D ambiguous. CDR3 length equals 13 residues. Germline V gene lookup returns CDR1 MGHRA and CDR2 YSYEKL. The V end lost 1 base, the J end lost 4 bases, and 8 bases lay between the germline ends. This CDR3 is CASSQVGSYEQYF. The CDR3 bases are TGCGCCAGCAGCCAAGTGGGTTCTTACGAGCAGTACTTC.

The chain has TRBV29-1 and TRBJ2-1, with TRBD1 matching 7 bases. The CDR3 covers 14 residues. After removal of 5 bases from V and 0 bases from J, the junction contained 4 bases not matched to a gene. Germline CDR1 and CDR2: SQVTM and ANQGSEA. Written as DNA, the CDR3 is TGCAGCGTTAGACAGGGAAGCTCCTACAATGAGCAGTTCTTC. Residues: CSVRQGSSYNEQFF.